Shown below are 16 T cell receptor beta chains from a single sample sequenced in a study of blood T cell repertoires in COVID-19. Assay used: immunoSEQ multiplex PCR; TCRdb lists only in-frame clones, some missing. The data contain roughly 50,000 clones, approximately 90% of them seen just once; the ten biggest clones take up 2.6%. The sequenced sample consisted of peripheral blood. The origin of the receptors is a woman older than 75 with COVID-19, enrolled during active disease.

The chain combines TRBV7-2 with TRBJ2-7; weak D call: TRBD2 (5 bases). The CDR3 sequence is 12 residues long. V was trimmed by 5 bases and J by 3 bases, leaving 8 bases between them. The germline V gene has CDR1 SGHTA and CDR2 FQGNSA. Here the CDR3 DNA reads TGTGCCAGCAGCGCCGACTACTACGAGCAGTACTTC. Translated, it gives CASSADYYEQYF.

V gene TRBV7-9 combines with J gene TRBJ2-5, with TRBD2 matching 11 bases. After removal of 5 bases from V and 5 bases from J, the junction contained 13 bases not matched to a gene. The length of the CDR3 is 17 residues. The germline CDR1 and CDR2 sequences are SEHNR and FQNEAQ (reference sequence). CDR3 residues: CASSRTSGGAHKETQYF. CDR3 sequence (DNA): TGTGCCAGCAGCAGAACTAGCGGGGGCGCCCACAAGGAGACCCAGTACTTC.

This clone was seen only once. The V call is TRBV5-1, the J call TRBJ2-3; 10 bases align to TRBD2. This CDR3 comprises 15 residues. Losses at the gene ends were 3 bases for V and 2 bases for J; bases not matched to a gene: 3. Per germline, CDR1 SGHRS and CDR2 YFSETQ. The CDR3 DNA follows: TGCGCCAGCAGCTCTAGCGGGGGCCTCACAGATACGCAGTATTTT. As protein: CASSSSGGLTDTQYF.

V usage is TRBV28 and J usage is TRBJ2-7, with 11 bases identical to TRBD1. From germline, CDR1 is MDHEN and CDR2 SYDVKM. The CDR3 consists of 16 residues. Trimming took 5 bases from V and 9 from J; bases not matched to a gene: 15. The chain's CDR3 is CASSPYGQGALYVQYF. The CDR3, as DNA: TGTGCCAGCAGTCCTTACGGACAGGGGGCCCTATATGTGCAGTACTTC. Variable domain in full (rest from reference TRBV28 and TRBJ2-7): DVKVTQSSRYLVKRTGEKVFLECVQDMDHENMFWYRQDPGLGLRLIYFSYDVKMKEKGDIPEGYSVSREKKERFSLILESASTNQTSMYLCASSPYGQGALYVQYFGPGTRLTVT.

The V and J genes are TRBV28 and TRBJ1-1, with a tentative D call TRBD1 (6 bases). The CDR3 runs to 16 residues. Germline-derived CDR1 and CDR2 are MDHEN and SYDVKM. V was clipped by 5 bases and J by 0 bases, with 16 bases between them. CDR3 nucleotide sequence: TGTGCCAGCAGTCCCCATCAAGGGGGTTTGAACACTGAAGCTTTCTTT. It yields the protein CASSPHQGGLNTEAFF.

This clone has a handful of counts. The chain uses TRBV6-5 and TRBJ1-6; D ambiguous. The CDR3 covers 10 residues. V was pared by 7 bases and J by 8 bases, with 3 bases between. CDR1 is MNHEY, CDR2 SVGAGI, per germline. CDR3 residues: CASTYSPLHF. For the CDR3, the DNA is TGTGCCAGCACCTATTCACCCCTCCACTTT.

This chain connects TRBV14 to TRBJ2-5, with 11 bases that match TRBD2. Germline V gene lookup returns CDR1 SGHDN and CDR2 FVKESK. This CDR3 contains 17 residues. The J segment lost 1 base and the V segment lost 0 bases, leaving 4 bases of the junction unmatched. CDR3 nucleotides: TGTGCCAGCAGCCAAGACCGGGGGACTAGCGGCCAAGAGACCCAGTACTTC. It yields the protein CASSQDRGTSGQETQYF.

The chain joins TRBV29-1 to TRBJ2-3; 9 nucleotides match TRBD1. Germline V gene data show CDR1 as SQVTM and CDR2 as ANQGSEA. This CDR3 spans 17 amino acids. After removal of 7 bases from V and 2 bases from J, the junction contained 16 bases not matched to a gene. CDR3 nucleotide sequence: TGCAGCGGTTCAGGAGCGGACAGGGGAGGGGTCACAGATACGCAGTATTTT. It specifies CSGSGADRGGVTDTQYF.

The chain has TRBV28 and TRBJ1-6; possible D gene TRBD1, 6 bases. Germline V gene sequence: CDR1 MDHEN, CDR2 SYDVKM. V dropped 7 bases and J dropped 4 bases, with 20 bases sitting between them. There are 17 residues in the CDR3. The CDR3 here is CASTLRGAERYNSPLHF. Here the CDR3 DNA reads TGTGCCAGCACCCTCCGGGGGGCGGAAAGGTATAATTCACCCCTCCACTTT.

As concerns this clone: One end of the junction is discordant with germline, which a read error may explain. CDR3 DNA sequence: TGTGCCATCAGGGAGTTCCAGGGTTTCACTGAAGCTTTCTTT. Amino acids: CAIREFQGFTEAFF. The rearrangement links TRBV10-3 to TRBJ1-1, with D possibly matching TRBD1 (5 bases). The CDR3 covers 14 residues. Germline V lookup: CDR1 ENHRY, CDR2 SYGVKD.

This rearrangement joins TRBV28 to TRBJ1-1, with D unclear. This CDR3 is 18 amino acids long. Germline CDR1 MDHEN, CDR2 SYDVKM. V lost 4 bases to trimming and J lost 1 base, with 22 bases between them. Here the CDR3 DNA reads TGTGCCAGCAGTTCGACCTACTCCGAAGGAGGATGGAACACTGAAGCTTTCTTT. Translation gives CASSSTYSEGGWNTEAFF.

V and J are TRBV13 and TRBJ2-7; possibly TRBD2 for D (5 bases). V lost 5 bases and J lost 0, with 8 bases in between. The germline gives CDR1 PRHDT, CDR2 FYEKMQ (reference sequence). The CDR3 has 13 residues. DNA of the CDR3: TGTGCCAGCAGCCGCCGGGACTCCTACGAGCAGTACTTC. Translating gives CASSRRDSYEQYF. The full variable domain, its missing parts supplied by reference TRBV13 and TRBJ2-7, is AAGVIQSPRHLIKEKRETATLKCYPIPRHDTVYWYQQGPGQDPQFLISFYEKMQSDKGSIPDRFSAQQFSDYHSELNMSSLELGDSALYFCASSRRDSYEQYFGPGTRLTVT.

This clone was recorded a few times. This rearrangement joins TRBV19 to TRBJ1-1, with unresolved D. Trimming left V 2 bases short and J 8 bases short, with 6 bases between. Germline CDR1 LNHDA, CDR2 SQIVND (reference sequence). The length of the CDR3 is 11 residues. The CDR3 DNA follows: TGTGCCAGTAGTATACGGTTCGAAGCTTTCTTT. As protein: CASSIRFEAFF.

This chain joins TRBV18 and TRBJ2-7; the match to TRBD1 covers 10 bases. Per germline, CDR1 KGHSH and CDR2 LQKENI. Trimming at V came to 3 bases and at J to 3 bases, leaving 2 bases not matched to a gene. CDR3 length equals 14 residues. CDR3 in amino acids: CASSPGTGDYEQYF. In DNA form, the CDR3 reads TGTGCCAGCTCACCGGGGACAGGGGACTACGAGCAGTACTTC. Full variable domain (outside the CDR3, taken from reference TRBV18 and TRBJ2-7): NAGVMQNPRHLVRRRGQEARLRCSPMKGHSHVYWYRQLPEEGLKFMVYLQKENIIDESGMPKERFSAEFPKEGPSILRIQQVVRGDSAAYFCASSPGTGDYEQYFGPGTRLTVT.

J is TRBJ2-3 and V is TRBV13, with 8 bases identical to TRBD2. The CDR3 totals 16 residues. V shed 1 base, J shed 3 bases, and the junction held 6 bases outside the gene matches. Germline values: CDR1 PRHDT, CDR2 FYEKMQ (reference sequence). DNA of the CDR3: TGTGCCAGCAGCTTAGACGGGAGGGTCGGGACAGATACGCAGTATTTT. Encoded protein: CASSLDGRVGTDTQYF. The whole variable domain, filled in from reference TRBV13 and TRBJ2-3, reads AAGVIQSPRHLIKEKRETATLKCYPIPRHDTVYWYQQGPGQDPQFLISFYEKMQSDKGSIPDRFSAQQFSDYHSELNMSSLELGDSALYFCASSLDGRVGTDTQYFGPGTRLTVL.

This chain uses TRBV19 with TRBJ1-1; D is perhaps TRBD1 (6 bases). Trimming removed 7 bases at V and 5 bases at J, with 8 bases between. The CDR3 extends over 11 amino acids. Germline values: CDR1 LNHDA, CDR2 SQIVND (reference sequence). The CDR3 DNA is TGTGCCAGTAAAACAGGGACTGAAGCTTTCTTT. Amino acids: CASKTGTEAFF.